This T cell receptor (beta chain) came from a study of patients and donors after allogeneic stem cell transplantation (TCRdb year 2020). From its cysteine to its phenylalanine, the CDR3 spans 15 amino acids. Only CDR3 DNA is held: 45 bases, read in frame from base 1. V has 1 base trimmed and J has 7 bases trimmed; junction bases matching no gene number 5. The CDR1 and CDR2 encoded by the germline V gene are SGHRS and YFSETQ. As for this clonotype: Its target antigen remains unknown. No clone much larger than this one lies a single base away; base qualities are absent.

Library method: RT-PCR. The instrument given in TCRdb is NextSeq 550. TCRdb trimmed public reads at Q25 via fastp, called clones via MiXCR and kept in-frame beta chains. Identical CDR3 protein sequences are pooled into one entry, listed with their most common genes and DNA. Recorded for this sample are over 350,000 distinct CDR3 sequences; 16% of them occurred a single time. The top ten constitute 7.2% of the sample. The clonotype was recovered from a human donor who was either an allogeneic HSCT recipient or a stem cell or donor lymphocyte infusion donor (not recorded which). It is not recorded whose cells these are; they may come from a transplant donor. The sequence links TRBV5-1 to TRBJ2-1, with 10 central nucleotides matching TRBD2. Sequencing was performed on blood, either unsorted or a sorted T cell fraction (not recorded which). The CDR3 loop reads CASSLSTSGANEQFF. The nucleotide sequence is given as TGCGCCAGCAGCTTGAGTACTAGCGGGGCGAATGAGCAGTTCTTC.